The clone carrying this T cell receptor (beta chain) was counted many times. What it binds is unknown. Tregs were sorted as CD4+CD25+CD127-/low cells. Semi-nested PCR with Nested Universal Primer A followed constant-region reverse priming of full-length variable regions. TCRdb passed the 5' RACE reads through MiXCR, listing each CDR3 protein once. The sample has 40,000 to 55,000 distinct CDR3 sequences; roughly a fifth are singletons. Trimming took off 1 base at V and 2 bases at J, with 12 bases between the two ends. There are 16 residues in the CDR3. CDR1 MGHRA and CDR2 YSYEKL come from the germline V gene. Regarding the study as a whole: Larger-cohort validation covered only one TCR beta V-J rearrangement. The TCR gene usage of tumor memory CD4+ T cells clustered together with blood and lymph node memory CD4+ cells and with lymph node naive CD4+ cells.

What was sequenced was Tregs sorted from a lymph node. The chain carries TRBV4-1 and TRBJ2-4; no definite D call. The receptor's source is a female donor with breast cancer. The CDR3 is CASSQGPPRTKNIQYF. The CDR3 coding sequence is TGCGCCAGCAGCCAAGGCCCACCCAGGACCAAAAACATTCAGTACTTC.